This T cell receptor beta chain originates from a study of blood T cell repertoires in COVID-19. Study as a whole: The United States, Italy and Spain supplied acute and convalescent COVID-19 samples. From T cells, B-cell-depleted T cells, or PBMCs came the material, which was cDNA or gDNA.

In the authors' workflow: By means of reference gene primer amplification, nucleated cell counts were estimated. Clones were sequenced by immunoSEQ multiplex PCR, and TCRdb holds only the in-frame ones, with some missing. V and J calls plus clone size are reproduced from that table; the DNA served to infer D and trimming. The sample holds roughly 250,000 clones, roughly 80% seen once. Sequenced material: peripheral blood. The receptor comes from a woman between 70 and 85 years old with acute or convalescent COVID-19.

In nucleotides, the CDR3 is TGCAGCGTCGCACTATCAGGGGACGCTAGTGCTGAGTCTTTCTTT. It codes for CSVALSGDASAESFF. This chain links TRBV29-1 with TRBJ1-1, with TRBD1 as a possible D gene (6 bases). Germline V gene data show CDR1 as SQVTM and CDR2 as ANQGSEA. The CDR3 has 15 amino acids. Trimming left V 6 bases short and J 12 bases short, with 29 bases between.